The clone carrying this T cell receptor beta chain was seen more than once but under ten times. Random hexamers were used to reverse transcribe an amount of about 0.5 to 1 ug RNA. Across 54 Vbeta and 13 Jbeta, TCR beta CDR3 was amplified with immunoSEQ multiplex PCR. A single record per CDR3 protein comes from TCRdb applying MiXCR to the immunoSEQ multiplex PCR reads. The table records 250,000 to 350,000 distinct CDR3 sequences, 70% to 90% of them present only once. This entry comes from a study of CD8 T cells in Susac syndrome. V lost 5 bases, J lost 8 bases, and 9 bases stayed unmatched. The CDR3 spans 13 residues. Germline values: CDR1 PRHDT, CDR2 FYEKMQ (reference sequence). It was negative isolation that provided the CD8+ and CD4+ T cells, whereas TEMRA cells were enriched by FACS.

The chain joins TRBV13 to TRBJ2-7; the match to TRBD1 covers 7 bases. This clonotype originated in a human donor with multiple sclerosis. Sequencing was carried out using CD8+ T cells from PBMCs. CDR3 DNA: TGTGCCAGCAGCACGTGGGACAGCCTAAAGCAGTACTTC. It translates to CASSTWDSLKQYF.